These 10 T cell receptor beta chains share one sample of origin, sequenced in a study of blood T cell repertoires in COVID-19. The repertoire was sequenced with immunoSEQ multiplex PCR; TCRdb's copy has only in-frame clones and lacks some. The top ten hold 7% to 10% of the sample, which has around 200,000 clones, approximately 82% seen once. Sequencing was done on a sample of peripheral blood. These TCRs come from a woman in her forties or fifties with acute or convalescent COVID-19.

This chain joins TRBV9 and TRBJ2-5; possible D gene TRBD1, 5 bases. CDR1 SGDLS and CDR2 YYNGEE come from the germline V gene. The CDR3 is 13 residues long. The germline V and J ends were trimmed by 4 bases and 3 bases, with 10 bases remaining between them. CDR3 loop: CASSSQGKETQYF. CDR3 bases: TGTGCCAGCAGCTCCCAGGGAAAAGAGACCCAGTACTTC. Full variable domain (remainder filled in from reference TRBV9 and TRBJ2-5): DSGVTQTPKHLITATGQRVTLRCSPRSGDLSVYWYQQSLDQGLQFLIQYYNGEERAKGNILERFSAQQFPDLHSELNLSSLELGDSALYFCASSSQGKETQYFGPGTRLLVL.

V usage is TRBV29-1 and J usage is TRBJ1-1; D remains ambiguous. This CDR3 contains 10 residues. Germline CDR1 reads SQVTM; CDR2 reads ANQGSEA. Trimming took off 4 bases at V and 9 bases at J, with 9 bases between the two ends. The CDR3 here is CSVGVTQAFF. The CDR3 DNA reads TGCAGCGTTGGAGTCACCCAAGCTTTCTTT.

The chain joins TRBV27 to TRBJ2-3; TRBD2 agrees at 8 bases. The CDR3 is 15 amino acids. The germline CDR1 and CDR2 sequences are MNHEY and SMNVEV (reference sequence). With 3 bases clipped from V and 3 bases from J, the junction kept 5 bases outside the gene matches. In DNA form, the CDR3 reads TGTGCCAGCAGTTTTAACGGGAGGGTGACAGATACGCAGTATTTT. Translating it yields CASSFNGRVTDTQYF.

This chain joins TRBV27 and TRBJ1-1; possible D gene TRBD1, 6 bases. Germline V gives CDR1 MNHEY, CDR2 SMNVEV (reference sequence). V was cut by 5 bases and J by 0 bases, with 16 bases left in between. The length of the CDR3 is 16 residues. The CDR3, as DNA: TGTGCCAGCAGTATCTCCCCACAGGGTATGAACACTGAAGCTTTCTTT. It is translated as CASSISPQGMNTEAFF.

The chain uses TRBV13 and TRBJ1-4, with a possible D match to TRBD1 (6 bases). This CDR3 has 15 residues. Germline CDR1 PRHDT, CDR2 FYEKMQ (reference sequence). Deletions cut 5 bases from V and 3 bases from J, with 13 bases between. CDR3 sequence (DNA): TGTGCCAGCAGCGCGAACAGGGACCCTAATGAAAAACTGTTTTTT. This sequence encodes CASSANRDPNEKLFF.

The chain carries TRBV19 and TRBJ2-7; perhaps TRBD1 as D (5 bases). The CDR3 contains 15 residues. Germline V gene data show CDR1 as LNHDA and CDR2 as SQIVND (reference sequence). Between the trimmed V and J ends, which lost 8 bases and 5 bases, there was a span of 22 bases. CDR3 coding DNA: TGTGCCAGTGGTCCGGGCGTGCGGACACCCCACGAGCAGTACTTC. It specifies CASGPGVRTPHEQYF.

The V gene is TRBV6-2 or TRBV6-3, the J gene TRBJ2-3, with 10 bases lining up with TRBD2. Trimming cost V 5 bases and J 4 bases; bases outside gene matches: 9. The CDR3 contains 16 residues. Per germline, CDR1 MNHEY and CDR2 SVGEGT. The CDR3 reads CASSVIWLAGADTQYF. In nucleotides, the CDR3 is TGTGCCAGCAGTGTTATCTGGCTAGCGGGAGCAGATACGCAGTATTTT.

The chain uses TRBV27 and TRBJ2-7, with 14 positions matching TRBD2. This CDR3 is 16 amino acids long. The germline CDR1 and CDR2 sequences are MNHEY and SMNVEV (reference sequence). The V segment lost 5 bases and the J segment 3 bases; nucleotides outside the gene matches: 6. CDR3 in amino acids: CASSPPGLAGVYEQYF. In nucleotides, the CDR3 is TGTGCCAGCAGTCCACCGGGACTAGCGGGGGTCTACGAGCAGTACTTC.

V usage is TRBV29-1 and J usage is TRBJ2-7, with 12 bases fitting TRBD2. CDR3 length: 13 residues. Looked up from germline, CDR1 is SQVTM and CDR2 is ANQGSEA. V gave up 6 bases and J gave up 6 bases; unmatched junction bases: 6. CDR3 nucleotides: TGCAGCGTGAGACTAGCGGGAGACGGCGAGCAGTACTTC. Residues: CSVRLAGDGEQYF.

The chain recombines TRBV5-1 with TRBJ2-2; 9 bases match TRBD2. This CDR3 region has 17 residues. V was clipped by 3 bases and J by 2 bases; unmatched bases: 8. Germline CDR1 reads SGHRS; CDR2 reads YFSETQ. This CDR3 reads CASSSTGTSRNTGELFF. The CDR3 DNA sequence: TGCGCCAGCAGCTCAACCGGGACTAGCAGAAACACCGGGGAGCTGTTTTTT.